Ten or more counts support the clone carrying this TCR beta chain. Its antigen is currently unknown. Profiling that covered TCR beta VDJ and CDR3 relied on genomic DNA as its template. From the reads, TCRdb called clonotypes with MiXCR, one entry per CDR3 protein. The sample carries around 170,000 distinct CDR3 sequences, about 64% recorded once. The sample originates from a study of CD8+CD57+ T cells in acquired aplastic anemia. Study context: The DNA of sorted CD4+ and CD8+ cells averaged roughly 3.2 ug. In CD4+ cells, healthy donors produced an average of approximately 11 million reads. Regarding the study as a whole: A set of some 28 CD8+ CDR3 sequences was shared between patients and controls, and these sequences appeared highly expressed in patients. No significant difference in CD8+ Simpson's diversity was found between patients and controls.

Trimming shortened V by 5 bases and J by 2 bases, and 14 bases separated the two germline ends. CDR1 is KGHDR, CDR2 SFDVKD, per germline. This CDR3 is 16 amino acids long. The material sequenced was sorted CD4+, CD8+, or CD8+CD57+ T cells (not recorded which) from PBMCs. V and J are TRBV24-1 and TRBJ2-2; possibly TRBD1 for D (5 bases). This clonotype originated in a human donor in good health. This CDR3 reads CATSAWQGLNTGELFF. The CDR3 nucleotides are TGTGCCACCAGTGCGTGGCAGGGCCTCAACACCGGGGAGCTGTTTTTT.